These 20 T cell receptor beta chains share one sample of origin, sequenced in a study of T cell changes during pregnancy in multiple sclerosis. TCRdb's table, derived via immunoSEQ multiplex PCR, lists solely in-frame clones and lacks some. The repertoire holds about 70,000 clones, with 94% as singletons. The material was peripheral blood, obtained in the third trimester of pregnancy. The source is a female donor with multiple sclerosis, enrolled in a pregnancy study.

This clone was seen only once. The V and J genes are TRBV6-5 and TRBJ2-7, with D possibly TRBD2 on 6 matching bases. Germline assignment: CDR1 MNHEY and CDR2 SVGAGI. The CDR3 loop spans 14 amino acids. Trimming removed 4 bases at V and 5 bases at J, with 15 bases between. The CDR3 here is CASSSRRGADEQYF. The DNA for the CDR3 is TGTGCCAGCAGTTCCCGGAGGGGCGCGGACGAGCAGTACTTC.

The chain has TRBV15 and TRBJ2-3; 7 nucleotides agree with TRBD2. V lost 1 base, J lost 4 bases, and 5 bases stayed unmatched. Germline assignment: CDR1 LNHNV and CDR2 YYDKDF (reference sequence). CDR3 length: 15 residues. In DNA, the CDR3 is TGTGCCACCAGCAGAGGGGATGGGGGGGCAGATACGCAGTATTTT. Amino acid sequence: CATSRGDGGADTQYF.

The genes are TRBV19 and TRBJ1-2; TRBD1 agrees at 7 bases. The CDR3 is 13 amino acids. With 6 bases clipped from V and 2 bases from J, the junction kept 3 bases outside the gene matches. Germline V gene lookup returns CDR1 LNHDA and CDR2 SQIVND (reference sequence). The CDR3 DNA reads TGTGCCAGTAGCAGGGGGGAGAACTATGGCTACACCTTC. This codes for CASSRGENYGYTF.

The chain has TRBV5-1 and TRBJ1-1, with TRBD1 matching over 8 bases. The germline V gene encodes CDR1 SGHRS and CDR2 YFSETQ. The V segment lost 0 bases and the J segment 4 bases; nucleotides outside the gene matches: 8. The CDR3 is 16 amino acids. This CDR3 reads CASSLVAGGASTEAFF. In nucleotides, the CDR3 is TGCGCCAGCAGCTTGGTGGCAGGGGGCGCTTCCACTGAAGCTTTCTTT.

The chain recombines TRBV25-1 with TRBJ2-1; a possible D gene is TRBD2 (6 bases). V gave up 1 base and J gave up 6 bases, with 13 bases separating them. This CDR3 region has 15 residues. Germline lookup yields CDR1 MGHDK and CDR2 SYGVNS. The CDR3 region is CASSELEGGSNEQFF. Written as DNA, the CDR3 is TGTGCCAGCAGTGAATTGGAGGGCGGTAGCAATGAGCAGTTCTTC.

The V and J genes are TRBV30 and TRBJ1-2, with TRBD1 as a possible D gene (5 bases). Deletions cut 4 bases from V and 9 bases from J, with 18 bases between. The CDR3 has 13 amino acids. CDR1 is GTSNPN, CDR2 SVGIG, per germline (reference sequence). The CDR3 nucleotides are TGTGCCTGGACACCGGGACTGTCCCAGAGCTACACCTTC. This codes for CAWTPGLSQSYTF.

The V and J genes are TRBV11-2 and TRBJ2-3; the match to TRBD1 covers 8 bases. Germline CDR1 and CDR2: SGHAT and FQNNGV. Losses at the gene ends were 1 base for V and 3 bases for J; bases not matched to a gene: 3. This CDR3 spans 15 amino acids. CDR3 sequence (DNA): TGTGCCAGCAGCTTAGGGCAGGGGGCGACAGATACGCAGTATTTT. This sequence encodes CASSLGQGATDTQYF.

The chain employs TRBV29-1 and TRBJ1-1; 9 nucleotides match TRBD1. Germline trimming cut 5 bases from V and 0 bases from J; bases unmatched to any gene: 7. In germline, CDR1 is SQVTM, CDR2 ANQGSEA. This CDR3 comprises 15 residues. The DNA of the CDR3 is TGCAGCGTTCCAGGACAGGGGATTTTGAACACTGAAGCTTTCTTT. Translation: CSVPGQGILNTEAFF.

The chain employs TRBV14 and TRBJ2-5; D perhaps matches TRBD1 (5 bases). Trimming took 4 bases from V and 2 from J, leaving 11 bases between them. Looked up from germline, CDR1 is SGHDN and CDR2 is FVKESK. The CDR3 is 14 residues long. CDR3 DNA sequence: TGTGCCAGCAGCCTATTGCAGGGACAAGAGACCCAGTACTTC. Its protein product is CASSLLQGQETQYF. Based on the CDR3 plus reference TRBV14 and TRBJ2-5, the full variable domain is EAGVTQFPSHSVIEKGQTVTLRCDPISGHDNLYWYRRVMGKEIKFLLHFVKESKQDESGMPNNRFLAERTGGTYSTLKVQPAELEDSGVYFCASSLLQGQETQYFGPGTRLLVL.

The V gene is TRBV9, the J gene TRBJ1-4; D perhaps matches TRBD1 (5 bases). This CDR3 is built from 15 residues. Trimming cost V 4 bases and J 8 bases, with 18 bases left between them. Germline values: CDR1 SGDLS, CDR2 YYNGEE. The CDR3 DNA follows: TGTGCCAGCAGCATGGGGCCCCAGGGAACCGAAAAACTGTTTTTT. This codes for CASSMGPQGTEKLFF.

The chain uses TRBV5-5 and TRBJ2-5; possible D gene TRBD1, 6 bases. This CDR3 has 15 residues. Germline loops: CDR1 SGHKS, CDR2 YYEKEE (reference sequence). V was pared by 1 base and J by 6 bases, with 16 bases between. CDR3 nucleotides: TGTGCCAGCAGCTTGTTGACAGGCCCTATGAAGACCCAGTACTTC. This sequence encodes CASSLLTGPMKTQYF.

J is TRBJ2-6 and V is TRBV10-3, with 7 bases identical to TRBD1. Germline CDR1 is ENHRY and CDR2 is SYGVKD. The length of the CDR3 is 19 residues. V was pared by 4 bases and J by 2 bases, with 14 bases of the junction left unmatched. This CDR3 is CAISGSPVIRGPGANVLTF. The CDR3 DNA sequence: TGTGCCATCAGTGGGTCCCCCGTGATAAGGGGGCCTGGGGCCAACGTCCTGACTTTC.

V is TRBV10-3 and J is TRBJ1-4, with 7 positions matching TRBD1. Germline V lookup: CDR1 ENHRY, CDR2 SYGVKD. Germline trimming cut 2 bases from V and 5 bases from J; bases unmatched to any gene: 2. The CDR3 totals 14 residues. CDR3 DNA: TGTGCCATCAGTGAGGGACAGGAGAATGAAAAACTGTTTTTT. Translation gives CAISEGQENEKLFF.

The chain joins TRBV30 to TRBJ1-5, with a weak D call TRBD1 (6 bases). The V and J ends lost 2 bases and 0 bases respectively, with 20 bases between them. The length of the CDR3 is 18 residues. Germline lookup yields CDR1 GTSNPN and CDR2 SVGIG (reference sequence). The CDR3 bases are TGTGCCTGGAGTCCACGGGGGGCCGGAGCATATAGCAATCAGCCCCAGCATTTT. Its protein product is CAWSPRGAGAYSNQPQHF.

The V and J genes are TRBV7-2 and TRBJ2-1; tentative D call: TRBD1 (7 bases). This CDR3 is 19 amino acids long. With 6 bases removed from V and 6 bases from J, the gap between germline ends came to 30 bases. The germline V gene has CDR1 SGHTA and CDR2 FQGNSA. The CDR3 loop is CASRFRGGGEPLWGNEQFF. For the CDR3, the DNA is TGTGCCAGCAGATTTAGAGGAGGGGGCGAACCCTTATGGGGCAATGAGCAGTTCTTC.

The rearrangement links TRBV19 to TRBJ1-6; 9 bases are a match to TRBD1. CDR3 length: 18 residues. The J segment lost 6 bases and the V segment lost 3 bases, leaving 12 bases of the junction unmatched. Germline CDR1 LNHDA, CDR2 SQIVND (reference sequence). The CDR3 bases are TGTGCCAGTAGTATCTCTCATCGGGGGACAGGGAGTAATTCACCCCTCCACTTT. It codes for CASSISHRGTGSNSPLHF.

The CDR3 DNA is TGTGCCAGCAGCTTGCCACTCCGCCTGAGGACCGGGGAGCTGTTTTTT. Translation gives CASSLPLRLRTGELFF. V is TRBV7-2 and J is TRBJ2-2; D is unresolved. Germline lookup yields CDR1 SGHTA and CDR2 FQGNSA. CDR3 length: 16 residues. V lost 3 bases, J lost 5 bases, and 16 bases lay in between.

The chain recombines TRBV4-3 with TRBJ2-1; 7 bases line up with TRBD1. V lost 2 bases, J lost 8 bases, and 3 bases stayed unmatched. This CDR3 is built from 13 residues. Per the germline V gene, CDR1 is LGHNA and CDR2 is YSLEER. CDR3 protein: CASSQRGRHEQFF. CDR3 nucleotide sequence: TGCGCCAGCAGCCAAAGGGGGCGGCATGAGCAGTTCTTC.

V and J are TRBV11-1 and TRBJ2-1, with 10 bases fitting TRBD2. The CDR3 is 19 amino acids. V gave up 1 base and J gave up 4 bases; unmatched junction bases: 13. In germline, CDR1 is SGHAT, CDR2 FQDESV (reference sequence). The CDR3 loop reads CASSLDWTGLAGVYNEQFF. The CDR3 DNA reads as TGTGCCAGCAGCTTAGATTGGACCGGGCTAGCGGGAGTTTACAATGAGCAGTTCTTC.

This chain connects TRBV19 to TRBJ1-2, with 9 bases aligning to TRBD1. Germline CDR1 reads LNHDA; CDR2 reads SQIVND (reference sequence). CDR3 length equals 17 residues. Trimming removed 2 bases from V and 4 bases from J; junction bases left unmatched: 11. The chain's CDR3 is CASSIPGQGRVLYGYTF. The CDR3 DNA reads TGTGCCAGTAGTATACCGGGACAGGGTAGAGTCCTCTATGGCTACACCTTC.